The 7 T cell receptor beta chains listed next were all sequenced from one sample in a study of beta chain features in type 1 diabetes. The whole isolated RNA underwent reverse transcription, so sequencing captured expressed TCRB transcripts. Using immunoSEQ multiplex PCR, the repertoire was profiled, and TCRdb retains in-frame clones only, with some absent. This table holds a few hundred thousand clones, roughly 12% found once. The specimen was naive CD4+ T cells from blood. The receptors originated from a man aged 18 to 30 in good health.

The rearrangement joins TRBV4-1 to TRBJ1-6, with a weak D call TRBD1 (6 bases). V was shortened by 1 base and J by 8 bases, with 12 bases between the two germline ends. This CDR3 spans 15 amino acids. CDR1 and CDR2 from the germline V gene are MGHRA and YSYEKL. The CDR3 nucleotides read TGCGCCAGCAGCCAAGCACAGGGAGTTCATTCACCCCTCCACTTT. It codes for CASSQAQGVHSPLHF.

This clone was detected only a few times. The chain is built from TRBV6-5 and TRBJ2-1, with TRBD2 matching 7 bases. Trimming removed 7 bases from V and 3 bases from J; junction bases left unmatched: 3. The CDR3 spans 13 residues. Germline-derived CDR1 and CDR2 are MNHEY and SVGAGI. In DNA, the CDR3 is TGTGCCAGCAAACGGGGGGTCTACAATGAGCAGTTCTTC. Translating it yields CASKRGVYNEQFF.

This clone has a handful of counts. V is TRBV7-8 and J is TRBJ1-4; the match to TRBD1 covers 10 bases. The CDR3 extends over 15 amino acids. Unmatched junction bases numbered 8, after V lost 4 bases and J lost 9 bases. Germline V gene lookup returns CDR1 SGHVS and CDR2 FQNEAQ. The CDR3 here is CASSSYRDRGKKLFF. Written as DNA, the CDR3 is TGTGCCAGCAGCTCATACCGGGACAGGGGCAAAAAACTGTTTTTT.

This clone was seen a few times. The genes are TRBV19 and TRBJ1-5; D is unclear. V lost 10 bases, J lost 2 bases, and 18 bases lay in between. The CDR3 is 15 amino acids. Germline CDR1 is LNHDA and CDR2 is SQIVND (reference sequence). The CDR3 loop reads CATSPRGKGNQPQHF. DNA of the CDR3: TGTGCCACCTCCCCTCGCGGCAAGGGCAATCAGCCCCAGCATTTT.

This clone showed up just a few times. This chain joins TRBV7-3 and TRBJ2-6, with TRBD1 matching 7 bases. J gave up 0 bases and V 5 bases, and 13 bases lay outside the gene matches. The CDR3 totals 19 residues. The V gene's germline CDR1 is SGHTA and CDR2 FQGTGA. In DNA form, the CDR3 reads TGTGCCAGCAGCCTACTCCGGGACAGTGCCGCCTCTGGGGCCAACGTCCTGACTTTC. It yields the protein CASSLLRDSAASGANVLTF.

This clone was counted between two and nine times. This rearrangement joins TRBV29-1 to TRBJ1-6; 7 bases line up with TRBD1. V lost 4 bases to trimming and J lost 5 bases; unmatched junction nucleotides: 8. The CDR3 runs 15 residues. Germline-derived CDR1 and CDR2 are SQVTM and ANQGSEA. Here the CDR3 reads CSVALGQDNNSPLHF. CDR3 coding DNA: TGCAGCGTTGCTTTAGGACAGGATAATAATTCACCCCTCCACTTT.

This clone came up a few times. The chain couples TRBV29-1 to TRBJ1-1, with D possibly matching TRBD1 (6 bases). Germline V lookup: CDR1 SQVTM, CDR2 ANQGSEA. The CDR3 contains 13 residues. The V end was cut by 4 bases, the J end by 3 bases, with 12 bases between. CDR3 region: CSVGQELHTEAFF. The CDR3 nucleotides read TGCAGCGTTGGACAGGAGTTGCACACTGAAGCTTTCTTT.